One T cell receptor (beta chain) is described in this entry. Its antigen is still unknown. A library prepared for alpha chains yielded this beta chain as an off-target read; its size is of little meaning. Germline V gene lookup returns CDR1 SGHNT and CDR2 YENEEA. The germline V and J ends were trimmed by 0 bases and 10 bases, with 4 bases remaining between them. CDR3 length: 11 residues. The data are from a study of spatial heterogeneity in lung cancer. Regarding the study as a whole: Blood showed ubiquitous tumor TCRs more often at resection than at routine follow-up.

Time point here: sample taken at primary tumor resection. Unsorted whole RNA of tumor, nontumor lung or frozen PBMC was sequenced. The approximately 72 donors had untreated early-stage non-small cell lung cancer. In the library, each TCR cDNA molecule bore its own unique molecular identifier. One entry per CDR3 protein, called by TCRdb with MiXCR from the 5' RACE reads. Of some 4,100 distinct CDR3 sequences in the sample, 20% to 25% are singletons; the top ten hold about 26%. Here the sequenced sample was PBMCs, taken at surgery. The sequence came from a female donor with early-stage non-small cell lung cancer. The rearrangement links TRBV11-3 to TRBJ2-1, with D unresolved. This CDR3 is CASSLDREQFF. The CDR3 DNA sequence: TGTGCCAGCAGCTTAGATCGCGAGCAGTTCTTC. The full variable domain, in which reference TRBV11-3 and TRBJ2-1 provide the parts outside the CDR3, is EAGVVQSPRYKIIEKKQPVAFWCNPISGHNTLYWYLQNLGQGPELLIRYENEEAVDDSQLPKDRFSAERLKGVDSTLKIQPAELGDSAVYLCASSLDREQFFGPGTRLTVL.